The present TCR beta chain was sequenced within a study of CD8+ T cells in alopecia areata. Looking at the study overall: At a dose of 5 to 10 mg twice daily, oral tofacitinib was given to treated patients. Study-wide findings and caveats: Resident alphabeta T-cell populations of normal skin are likewise subject to sequencing in scalp samples.

Germline values: CDR1 LGHNA, CDR2 YNFKEQ. The CDR3 is 11 amino acids. Trimming cost V 1 base and J 11 bases, with 8 bases left between them. As the sequencing template, cDNA was produced by extracting RNA and reverse transcribing it. Libraries were prepared by immunoSEQ multiplex PCR; TCRdb keeps only in-frame clonotypes and omits some of them. The table records 110,000 to 150,000 clones, about three fifths of them present only once. Concerning this clone itself: Its target is not known.

Lesional scalp punch biopsies and peripheral blood were collected from alopecia areata patients. Source: CD4+ T cells sorted from blood, taken at week 0. V gene TRBV4-2 combines with J gene TRBJ1-2; tentatively, D is TRBD1 (5 bases). The clonotype originates from a human donor with alopecia areata. This CDR3 is CASSQGRVYTF. The DNA for the CDR3 is TGTGCCAGCAGCCAAGGCAGGGTGTACACCTTC.